This is a list of T cell receptor beta chains from one sample in a study of T cell responses to AZD1222 COVID-19 vaccine. Sequencing was performed with immunoSEQ multiplex PCR; in TCRdb, only in-frame clones are kept and a portion is missing. The sample contains roughly 120,000 clones, roughly 87% of which appear only once. Source: peripheral blood, taken on day 0 of AZD1222 vaccination. The receptors were gathered from an adult in good health. The CDR3 runs from the conserved cysteine through the conserved F or W. A D gene is named only where the DNA matches it firmly. Size values are once, few and many counts, or a class for expanded clones, and some rows have none.

clone size	D gene	V gene	J gene	CDR3 DNA	CDR3 protein
.	.	TRBV18	TRBJ1-2	TGTGCCAGCTCAGCGCCGGGAGCTAACTATGGCTACACCTTC	CASSAPGANYGYTF
.	TRBD1	TRBV19	TRBJ1-4	TGTGCCAGTAGTACCCGGGACAGAGCTGAAAAACTGTTTTTT	CASSTRDRAEKLFF
.	.	TRBV5-4	TRBJ1-1	TGTGCCATCCCGGGGGGCACTGAAGCTTTCTTT	CAIPGGTEAFF
.	.	TRBV28	TRBJ1-4	TGTGCCAGCAGTACTGCACGGGGTGGCTCTGAAAAACTGTTTTTT	CASSTARGGSEKLFF
.	.	TRBV27	TRBJ1-1	TGTGCCAGCAGCAGGGGACCGCACGAAGCTTTCTTT	CASSRGPHEAFF
.	.	TRBV7-3	TRBJ1-6	TGTGCCAGCAGCATGTCAAATTCACCCCTCCACTTT	CASSMSNSPLHF
.	.	TRBV27	TRBJ1-2	TGTGCCAGCGGGGACTACTATGGCTACACCTTC	CASGDYYGYTF
once	.	TRBV19	TRBJ1-5	TGTGCCAGTAGTAGAGACAGGCAGCCCCAGCATTTT	CASSRDRQPQHF
.	.	TRBV4-1	TRBJ2-1	TGCGCCAGCAGCCAAAACCGGGACATCTACTACAATGAGCAGTTCTTC	CASSQNRDIYYNEQFF
.	.	TRBV6-1	TRBJ1-2	TGTGCCAGCAGTGAAAGTGGGGATTTTGGCTACACCTTC	CASSESGDFGYTF
.	.	TRBV19	TRBJ1-3	TGTGCCAGTAGTATAGTGACAAGCAACTCTGGAAACACCATATATTTT	CASSIVTSNSGNTIYF
.	.	TRBV7-9	TRBJ1-2	TGTGCCAGCAGCTTACCTCTGGGTGGCTACACCTTC	CASSLPLGGYTF
.	TRBD1	TRBV2	TRBJ1-6	TGTGCCACACAGGGGGATAATTCACCCCTCCACTTT	CATQGDNSPLHF
.	.	TRBV28	TRBJ1-2	TGTGCCAGCAGTTTACACTCGGGCAACTATGGCTACACCTTC	CASSLHSGNYGYTF
.	TRBD1	TRBV5-6	TRBJ2-7	TGTGCCAGCAGCCCGGGGACAGGTAATTCCTACGAGCAGTACTTC	CASSPGTGNSYEQYF
.	.	TRBV11-2	TRBJ1-2	TGTGCCAGCAGCCCAGGGGTGGGCTATGGCTACACCTTC	CASSPGVGYGYTF
.	.	TRBV27	TRBJ2-7	TGTGCCAGCAGGACGGGGCACTACGAGCAGTACTTC	CASRTGHYEQYF
.	TRBD2	TRBV24-1	TRBJ2-7	TGTGCCACCAGTGATTTTAGACTAGCGGGAGGTCTGAGCTACGAGCAGTACTTC	CATSDFRLAGGLSYEQYF
.	.	TRBV6-5	TRBJ2-3	TGTGCCAGCAGTTTGCAGGGTTCAGATACGCAGTATTTT	CASSLQGSDTQYF
.	.	TRBV5-8	TRBJ1-4	TGTGCCAGCAGCTTGTTAGGCCACGCAACTAATGAAAAACTGTTTTTT	CASSLLGHATNEKLFF
.	.	TRBV6-5	TRBJ1-2	TGTGCCAGCACTCAGGAGCCCAGGAACACGTATGGCTACACCTTC	CASTQEPRNTYGYTF
.	TRBD1	TRBV27	TRBJ2-5	TGTGCCAGCAGTTTTTTTGAGGGGGCGCGGGAGACCCAGTACTTC	CASSFFEGARETQYF
.	TRBD1	TRBV6-5	TRBJ1-2	TGTGCCAGCATGTCGGACAGGGGGCGAGGCTACACCTTC	CASMSDRGRGYTF
.	.	TRBV15	TRBJ2-7	TGTGCCACCAGCCAGGACAGCTCCTACGAGCAGTACTTC	CATSQDSSYEQYF
.	TRBD1	TRBV2	TRBJ1-1	TGTGCCAGCGACAGGGAGGGTACTGAAGCTTTCTTT	CASDREGTEAFF
few	TRBD1	TRBV28	TRBJ1-3	TGTGCCAGCAGTTTGACAGGGTCGGACACCATATATTTT	CASSLTGSDTIYF
.	TRBD1	TRBV6-5	TRBJ1-1	TGTGCCAGCACCACGACAGGGGCTATCACTGAAGCTTTCTTT	CASTTTGAITEAFF
.	.	TRBV2	TRBJ1-5	TGTGCCAGCAGGGGTCGTCAGCCCCAGCATTTT	CASRGRQPQHF
.	TRBD1	TRBV19	TRBJ1-4	TGTGCCAGTGGGTGGACAGGGAACGAAAAACTGTTTTTT	CASGWTGNEKLFF
.	TRBD2	TRBV14	TRBJ2-1	TGTGCCAGCAGCCGGTATAGCGGGGGCTCCTACAATGAGCAGTTCTTC	CASSRYSGGSYNEQFF
.	.	TRBV28	TRBJ1-6	TGTGCCAGCAGTTTAAGCGGACTCACTCCACCCCTCCACTTT	CASSLSGLTPPLHF
.	.	TRBV5-8	TRBJ1-1	TGTGCCAGCAGCTTAGTGTTGGAGGCTTTCTTT	CASSLVLEAFF
.	TRBD2	TRBV7-8	TRBJ2-1	TGTGCCAGCAGCTTACTAGCGGGAGCTTCCAGTCTGGGCAATGAGCAGTTCTTC	CASSLLAGASSLGNEQFF
.	.	TRBV15	TRBJ2-5	TGTGCCACCAGCAGAGATGTCGGGATACAGACCCAGTACTTC	CATSRDVGIQTQYF
.	.	TRBV2	TRBJ1-1	TGTGCCAGCAGCCAGACCTCTGAAGCTTTCTTT	CASSQTSEAFF
medium-sized	.	TRBV4-1	TRBJ2-1	TGCGCCAGCAGCCAAGTGGATCTCGGTCTCCTCGGGTATGAGCAGTTCTTC	CASSQVDLGLLGYEQFF
few	.	TRBV7-2	TRBJ2-7	TGTGCCAGCAGCTTGTTCCAGGGGGGCTACGAGCAGTACTTC	CASSLFQGGYEQYF
medium-sized	TRBD1	TRBV3-1/TRBV3-2	TRBJ2-7	TGTGCCAGCAGCCTAGGACAGGGGGCGGGTCACTACGAGCAGTACTTC	CASSLGQGAGHYEQYF
.	.	TRBV6-5	TRBJ1-2	TGTGCCAGCAGTTACGGAGGGAGATCTGGCTACACCTTC	CASSYGGRSGYTF
once	TRBD2	TRBV5-1	TRBJ2-1	TGCGCCAGCAGCCCGACTAGCGGGATTAACAATGAGCAGTTCTTC	CASSPTSGINNEQFF
.	.	TRBV3-1/TRBV3-2	TRBJ1-1	TGTGCCAGCAGCCAAGCCATGGGGAACACTGAAGCTTTCTTT	CASSQAMGNTEAFF
.	.	TRBV11-2	TRBJ2-1	TGTGCCAGCAGGGTAGCGTTCAGCTCCTACAATGAGCAGTTCTTC	CASRVAFSSYNEQFF
few	.	TRBV11-2	TRBJ1-5	TGTGCCAGCAGCTCCTTCGGCAATCAGCCCCAGCATTTT	CASSSFGNQPQHF
.	.	TRBV29-1	TRBJ1-6	TGCAGCGTGACCTCACGGGGGCGCTACAATAATTCACCCCTCCACTTT	CSVTSRGRYNNSPLHF
.	.	TRBV5-1	TRBJ1-1	TGCGCCAGCAGCCCAGGGCCCTTTAAGAACACTGAAGCTTTCTTT	CASSPGPFKNTEAFF
.	.	TRBV27	TRBJ1-1	TGTGCCAGCAGTTTATTAGCGGGGAACACTGAAGCTTTCTTT	CASSLLAGNTEAFF
.	TRBD1	TRBV19	TRBJ2-1	TGTGCCAGTAGTTCTCGACAGGGCAATGAGCAGTTCTTC	CASSSRQGNEQFF
.	TRBD1	TRBV28	TRBJ1-2	TGTGCCAGCAGGGGCTGGACAGGGCGCTACGGGGATGGCTACACCTTC	CASRGWTGRYGDGYTF
.	.	TRBV30	TRBJ2-5	TGTGCAGGATCCCGGGGGCAAGAGACCCAGTACTTC	CAGSRGQETQYF
few	TRBD1	TRBV28	TRBJ1-1	TGTGCCAGCAGATTTCAGGGGGGAGCTTTCTTT	CASRFQGGAFF
.	TRBD2	TRBV15	TRBJ2-2	TGTGCCACCAGCCCCGGGGCGGGAGGGCCCTCGGACGGGGAGCTGTTTTTT	CATSPGAGGPSDGELFF
.	TRBD1	TRBV6-6	TRBJ1-5	TGTGCCAGCAGTGAGAGACAGGGAAGCCAGCCCCAGCATTTT	CASSERQGSQPQHF
.	TRBD1	TRBV12-3/TRBV12-4	TRBJ1-2	TGTGCCAGCAGTCGCGACAGGGGCGGCTACACCTTC	CASSRDRGGYTF
.	.	TRBV4-1	TRBJ1-2	TGCGCCAGCAGCCAAGAGTGGTCGGGGTCCAGCTATGGCTACACCTTC	CASSQEWSGSSYGYTF